The 30 T cell receptor beta chains presented below share a single source sample, sequenced in a study of siplizumab effects on memory and regulatory T cells. Here immunoSEQ multiplex PCR was the method, and the copy in TCRdb shows in-frame clones only, minus some. The sample lists 70,000 or so clones, 88% occurring once. Source material: Tregs sorted from blood. Receptors were obtained from a human donor in good health.

Here the CDR3 reads CASSLLFQGTSTDTQYF. DNA of the CDR3: TGTGCCAGCAGCTTGCTCTTTCAGGGTACTAGCACAGATACGCAGTATTTT. The rearrangement uses TRBV5-5 and TRBJ2-3; a weak D match, TRBD1 (5 bases). The CDR3 has 17 amino acids. The V gene's germline CDR1 is SGHKS and CDR2 YYEKEE (reference sequence). Between the trimmed V and J ends, which lost 1 base and 0 bases, there was a span of 15 bases.

The chain couples TRBV29-1 to TRBJ2-2; 7 positions agree with TRBD1. V dropped 4 bases and J dropped 5; count of bases not matched to a gene: 7. The CDR3 is 14 amino acids. The V gene's germline CDR1 is SQVTM and CDR2 ANQGSEA. The chain's CDR3 is CSVVGQASTGELFF. The CDR3 DNA sequence: TGCAGCGTTGTAGGACAGGCTAGTACCGGGGAGCTGTTTTTT.

The chain uses TRBV7-2 and TRBJ1-3; no reliable D call. The V end was cut by 5 bases, the J end by 1 base, with 12 bases between. This CDR3 spans 15 amino acids. The germline gives CDR1 SGHTA, CDR2 FQGNSA. The CDR3 sequence: CASSQTSGSGNTIYF. In nucleotides, the CDR3 is TGTGCCAGCAGCCAAACTAGCGGGTCTGGAAACACCATATATTTT.

The gene calls are TRBV9 and TRBJ2-3; D is unresolved. The CDR3 has 13 amino acids. The germline V gene encodes CDR1 SGDLS and CDR2 YYNGEE. V was clipped by 4 bases and J by 4 bases, with 10 bases between them. This CDR3 reads CASSIGVSDTQYF. The CDR3 DNA reads TGTGCCAGCAGCATTGGGGTTTCAGATACGCAGTATTTT.

The count of this clone is one. The CDR3 sequence: CASSDPGTGAIRGYTF. Here the CDR3 DNA reads TGTGCCAGCAGTGACCCCGGAACAGGGGCAATTCGTGGCTACACCTTC. V is TRBV6-1 and J is TRBJ1-2, with 7 bases aligning to TRBD1. The germline CDR1 and CDR2 sequences are MNHNS and SASEGT. V trimming: 3 bases; J trimming: 7 bases; junction bases outside the gene matches: 14. The CDR3 totals 16 residues.

This sequence joins TRBV6-1 and TRBJ2-2; tentatively, D is TRBD2 (6 bases). Germline-derived CDR1 and CDR2 are MNHNS and SASEGT. Trimming pared 3 bases from V and 7 bases from J, leaving 12 bases between. This CDR3 region has 14 residues. The CDR3 sequence is CASSDQTSIGELFF. CDR3 nucleotide sequence: TGTGCCAGCAGTGACCAAACTAGCATCGGGGAGCTGTTTTTT.

The chain couples TRBV11-3 to TRBJ2-1; 13 nucleotides agree with TRBD2. V lost 5 bases to trimming and J lost 0 bases; unmatched junction nucleotides: 4. The CDR3 runs to 17 residues. Per germline, CDR1 SGHNT and CDR2 YENEEA. The CDR3 coding sequence is TGTGCCAGCAGCCAGGGACTAGCGGGGCACTCCTACAATGAGCAGTTCTTC. Translation gives CASSQGLAGHSYNEQFF.

The J gene is TRBJ1-3, the V gene TRBV18; D is undetermined. The CDR3 totals 14 residues. Trimming removed 2 bases from V and 2 bases from J, with 7 bases in between. The germline CDR1 and CDR2 sequences are KGHSH and LQKENI. The CDR3 DNA is TGTGCCAGCTCACCAGCTGGACCTGGAAACACCATATATTTT. The encoded protein is CASSPAGPGNTIYF.

The chain couples TRBV12-5 to TRBJ2-2, with D unresolved. The V and J ends lost 3 bases and 7 bases respectively, with 9 bases between them. Germline CDR1 LGHNT, CDR2 FRNRAP. The CDR3 runs to 13 residues. For the CDR3, the DNA is TGTGCTAGTGGTTTAGTGGCTAACGGGGAGCTGTTTTTT. Translated: CASGLVANGELFF.

J is TRBJ1-1 and V is TRBV19; D may be TRBD1 (6 bases). The CDR3 covers 14 residues. Between the trimmed V and J ends, which lost 5 bases and 5 bases, there was a span of 15 bases. The germline gives CDR1 LNHDA, CDR2 SQIVND (reference sequence). The CDR3 DNA reads TGTGCCAGTAGTTCCCCCGGGACACGAACTGAAGCTTTCTTT. It codes for CASSSPGTRTEAFF.

The CDR3: CASTVRPSLRETQYF. CDR3 DNA: TGTGCCAGCACCGTCCGGCCTAGTCTAAGAGAGACCCAGTACTTC. The chain has TRBV2 and TRBJ2-5; D not certain. From germline, CDR1 is SNHLY and CDR2 FYNNEI. The V and J ends lost 7 bases and 4 bases respectively, with 19 bases between them. This CDR3 has 15 amino acids.

V is TRBV5-1 and J is TRBJ1-4, with D tentatively TRBD1 (5 bases). CDR1 is SGHRS and CDR2 is YFSETQ in the germline V gene. The CDR3 length is 14 residues. The ends were cut back, 5 bases at V and 8 bases at J, with 16 bases in the middle. The CDR3 protein is CASSRLSEGEKLFF. Here the CDR3 DNA reads TGCGCCAGCAGTCGTCTCTCCGAGGGGGAAAAACTGTTTTTT.

The DNA for the CDR3 is TGTGCCAGCAGTTTCTACAGTTTTCACACCGGGGAGCTGTTTTTT. Protein product: CASSFYSFHTGELFF. The chain combines TRBV27 with TRBJ2-2, with unresolved D. Between the trimmed V and J ends, which lost 3 bases and 3 bases, there was a span of 11 bases. The CDR3 is made up of 15 amino acids. Germline V gene data show CDR1 as MNHEY and CDR2 as SMNVEV (reference sequence).

This clone was detected only a few times. This chain uses TRBV10-3 with TRBJ2-6, with D hard to call. The CDR3 loop spans 14 amino acids. V was cut by 3 bases and J by 0 bases, with 3 bases left in between. The germline CDR1 and CDR2 sequences are ENHRY and SYGVKD. CDR3 sequence reads: CAISDSSGANVLTF. In DNA form, the CDR3 reads TGTGCCATCAGTGACAGCTCTGGGGCCAACGTCCTGACTTTC.

The genes are TRBV30 and TRBJ2-2; D unresolved. The CDR3 is 14 amino acids. Deletions cut 3 bases from V and 3 bases from J, with 11 bases between. Germline V CDR1 and CDR2: GTSNPN, SVGIG (reference sequence). CDR3: CAWRGRRYTGELFF. The DNA for the CDR3 is TGTGCCTGGAGGGGAAGACGGTACACCGGGGAGCTGTTTTTT.

The chain links TRBV20-1 to TRBJ2-7; 7 bases line up with TRBD1. The germline V gene has CDR1 DFQATT and CDR2 SNEGSKA (reference sequence). CDR3 size: 11 residues. V lost 5 bases to trimming and J lost 3 bases; unmatched junction nucleotides: 1. This CDR3 reads CSAGDSYEQYF. As DNA, the CDR3 is TGCAGTGCTGGGGACAGCTACGAGCAGTACTTC.

The chain is built from TRBV6-6 and TRBJ2-2; a weak D match, TRBD1 (6 bases). CDR1 and CDR2 from the germline V gene are MNHNY and SVGAGI (reference sequence). The V end lost 8 bases, the J end lost 4 bases, and 11 bases lay between the germline ends. This CDR3 has 13 amino acids. The CDR3 DNA follows: TGTGCCAGCGGGGGCCCCGCCACCGGGGAGCTGTTTTTT. It codes for CASGGPATGELFF.

This chain joins TRBV5-1 and TRBJ2-2, with D unclear. The CDR3 has 14 amino acids. Germline CDR1 is SGHRS and CDR2 is YFSETQ. V gave up 4 bases and J gave up 0 bases, with 7 bases separating them. CDR3 DNA: TGCGCCAGCAGCACCGAAACGAACACCGGGGAGCTGTTTTTT. This sequence encodes CASSTETNTGELFF. Combining the CDR3 with reference TRBV5-1 and TRBJ2-2 gives the whole variable domain KAGVTQTPRYLIKTRGQQVTLSCSPISGHRSVSWYQQTPGQGLQFLFEYFSETQRNKGNFPGRFSGRQFSNSRSEMNVSTLELGDSALYLCASSTETNTGELFFGEGSRLTVL.

V gene TRBV11-3 combines with J gene TRBJ2-1; the D gene is possibly TRBD2 (6 bases). Trimming shortened V by 3 bases and J by 5 bases, and 14 bases separated the two germline ends. Germline V lookup: CDR1 SGHNT, CDR2 YENEEA. This CDR3 contains 15 residues. CDR3 coding DNA: TGTGCCAGCAGCTTGGCGGGGCCGGCCCACAATGAGCAGTTCTTC. As protein: CASSLAGPAHNEQFF.

V and J are TRBV5-3 and TRBJ1-1; D is uncertain. TRBV5-3 is noted as an ORF with a role that remains uncertain. CDR3 size: 14 residues. V was clipped by 2 bases and J by 0 bases, with 8 bases between them. The CDR3 nucleotides are TGTGCCAGAAGCTTCTCCCAGTTGAACACTGAAGCTTTCTTT. Translation gives CARSFSQLNTEAFF.

The rearrangement links TRBV6-1 to TRBJ2-3; 9 nucleotides match TRBD2. The CDR3 totals 13 residues. J lost 1 base, V lost 11 bases, and 4 bases had no gene match. Germline V CDR1 and CDR2: MNHNS, SASEGT. For the CDR3, the DNA is TGTGCCGTCCGGACTAGCGGCACAGATACGCAGTATTTT. Its translation: CAVRTSGTDTQYF.

The chain has TRBV7-8 and TRBJ2-5; a weak D match, TRBD2 (6 bases). The CDR3 consists of 15 residues. Trimming left V 5 bases short and J 4 bases short, with 17 bases between. Germline loops: CDR1 SGHVS, CDR2 FQNEAQ. CDR3 in amino acids: CASSRELGAGETQYF. CDR3 coding DNA: TGTGCCAGCAGCCGGGAGTTAGGGGCTGGAGAGACCCAGTACTTC.

This sequence joins TRBV28 and TRBJ1-3; no firm D call. The CDR3 has 12 residues. V was clipped by 9 bases and J by 1 base, with 7 bases between them. Germline CDR1 reads MDHEN; CDR2 reads SYDVKM. The CDR3 DNA reads as TGTGCCAGTGGATTATCTGGAAACACCATATATTTT. Its translation is CASGLSGNTIYF.

V is TRBV15 and J is TRBJ2-2, with 11 positions matching TRBD1. Germline V gene sequence: CDR1 LNHNV, CDR2 YYDKDF (reference sequence). The CDR3 totals 15 residues. V was pared by 3 bases and J by 7 bases, with 4 bases of the junction left unmatched. The CDR3 sequence is CATSRRTGGHGELFF. Written as DNA, the CDR3 is TGTGCCACCAGCAGGAGGACAGGGGGCCACGGGGAGCTGTTTTTT.

V gene TRBV29-1 combines with J gene TRBJ1-3; D remains ambiguous. Trimming removed 5 bases from V and 0 bases from J, with 14 bases in between. Germline-derived CDR1 and CDR2 are SQVTM and ANQGSEA. The CDR3 covers 15 residues. This CDR3 reads CSVTDPGDSGNTIYF. The CDR3 region has the DNA TGCAGCGTTACCGATCCCGGGGACTCTGGAAACACCATATATTTT.

The chain recombines TRBV29-1 with TRBJ2-7; 10 positions agree with TRBD2. Per the germline V gene, CDR1 is SQVTM and CDR2 is ANQGSEA. The CDR3 sequence is 16 residues long. The trim removed 4 bases at V and 0 bases at J, leaving 9 bases unmatched. CDR3 bases: TGCAGCGTTGGAGGGGTGGCTAGCGGGGGCTCCTACGAGCAGTACTTC. This encodes CSVGGVASGGSYEQYF.

The chain links TRBV29-1 to TRBJ2-5, with no clear D. Germline V gene sequence: CDR1 SQVTM, CDR2 ANQGSEA. The CDR3 spans 12 residues. V was cut by 6 bases and J by 5 bases, with 13 bases left in between. In nucleotides, the CDR3 is TGCAGCGTCCGAGGTTTCGGGGAGACCCAGTACTTC. It translates to CSVRGFGETQYF.

The CDR3 bases are TGTGCCAGCAGGAGGGATCCTTCCTACGAGCAGTACTTC. It encodes CASRRDPSYEQYF. The rearrangement uses TRBV6-6 and TRBJ2-7; possibly TRBD2 for D (5 bases). V was cut by 6 bases and J by 1 base, with 10 bases left in between. Germline V CDR1 and CDR2: MNHNY, SVGAGI (reference sequence). The CDR3 length is 13 residues.

V usage is TRBV5-8 and J usage is TRBJ2-7; possibly TRBD2 for D (5 bases). The germline V and J ends were trimmed by 4 bases and 3 bases, with 14 bases remaining between them. The germline gives CDR1 SGHTS, CDR2 YDEGEE. The CDR3 is 14 residues long. The CDR3 sequence is CASSRSGYYYEQYF. CDR3 sequence (DNA): TGTGCCAGCAGCCGGTCGGGATACTACTACGAGCAGTACTTC.

The gene calls are TRBV28 and TRBJ1-2; D gene uncertain. Germline V gene sequence: CDR1 MDHEN, CDR2 SYDVKM. Deletions cut 4 bases from V and 8 bases from J, with 20 bases between. This CDR3 has 15 residues. Here the CDR3 reads CASSSAEGRAGGYTF. In nucleotides, the CDR3 is TGTGCCAGCAGTTCGGCCGAAGGCCGGGCCGGCGGCTACACCTTC.